A selection of T cell receptor beta chains follows, all from one sample in a study of tumor-infiltrating lymphocytes in glioblastoma multiforme. TCRdb independently ran MiXCR on the multiplex PCR reads; one entry per CDR3 protein. This sample has around 10,000 distinct CDR3 sequences, with 60% to 70% found just once. Sequences were obtained from brain tumor tissue. The receptors were sampled from a male donor with glioblastoma. CDR3s include the opening cysteine and the closing phenylalanine or tryptophan. A D gene is named only where the DNA matches it firmly. Where a row states a size, it is once, few, many or the class of an expanded clone; other rows omit it.

V gene,J gene,clone size,D gene,CDR3 DNA,CDR3 protein
TRBV20-1,TRBJ2-3,.,TRBD2,TGCAGTGCTAAATCGACTAGCGGGGGATTGGATACGAAGTATTTT,CSAKSTSGGLDTKYF
TRBV10-2,TRBJ2-1,.,TRBD2,TGCGCCAGTAGTCTTAGCGGGAGTACCTACAATGAGCCGTTCTTC,CASSLSGSTYNEPFF
TRBV11-2,TRBJ2-2,.,.,TGTGTCAGCACCCCCTCATTCGGCCAAGGGATAGCAGTAAACACCGGGGAGCTGTTTTTT,CVSTPSFGQGIAVNTGELFF
TRBV12-3/TRBV12-4,TRBJ2-1,medium-sized,.,TGTGCCAGCAGTTTGCAGCGGGATGAGCAGTTCTTC,CASSLQRDEQFF
TRBV6-4,TRBJ2-3,.,TRBD1,TGTGCCAGCAGTGAATTTCCGGACAGGGGAGGAATCCCAGATACGCAGTATTTT,CASSEFPDRGGIPDTQYF
TRBV28,TRBJ1-6,once,.,TGTGCCAGCAGTTTCCTGGGACATGCGGCCAAGCCCCTCCACTTC,CASSFLGHAAKPLHF
TRBV7-8,TRBJ2-1,medium-sized,TRBD2,TGTGCCAGCAGCTTATGGAAGGGACTAAAATATGAGCAGTTCTTC,CASSLWKGLKYEQFF
TRBV11-1,TRBJ2-7,.,TRBD1,TGTGCCAGTAGCGGACAGGGGTGCGAGCAGTATTTC,CASSGQGCEQYF
TRBV10-2,TRBJ2-3,.,.,TGCGCCAGCAGTGAGGCAGGAGCCGTGGCAGATATGCGGTATTTT,CASSEAGAVADMRYF
TRBV25-1,TRBJ2-2,.,.,TGTGCCAGCAGTGCCCAAGAAGGGCGCCTTGACACCGGGGAGCTGTTCTTT,CASSAQEGRLDTGELFF
TRBV29-1,TRBJ1-5,few,.,TGCAGCGTTAAACAGGAGAATCAGCCCCAGCATTTT,CSVKQENQPQHF
TRBV4-2,TRBJ1-3,.,.,TGTGCCAGCAGCCAAGTGGGACTAGGGGGGAGAAACACCGTATATTTT,CASSQVGLGGRNTVYF
TRBV20-1,TRBJ2-3,.,.,TGCAGTGCTGGAGTGGGAGATACACAGTATTTT,CSAGVGDTQYF
TRBV5-1,TRBJ1-1,many,TRBD1,TGCGCCAGCAGCCCCGGACAGGACACTGAAGCTTTCTTT,CASSPGQDTEAFF
TRBV10-2,TRBJ2-5,.,.,TGCGCCAGCAAAGTCAATACGGCCCCCCAAGAGACCCAGTACTTC,CASKVNTAPQETQYF
TRBV29-1,TRBJ1-6,.,.,TGCAGCATTGCCAGGGACATAGAATCACCCCTTCACTTT,CSIARDIESPLHF
TRBV4-3,TRBJ2-7,.,TRBD1,TGCGCCAGCAGCCAAGATTGGGCGGACAGGGGTTCCTACGAGCAGTACTTC,CASSQDWADRGSYEQYF
TRBV5-1,TRBJ2-7,many,.,TGCGCCAGCAGCTTGCATGAGACCTACGAGCAGTACTTC,CASSLHETYEQYF
TRBV10-3,TRBJ2-7,medium-sized,TRBD1,TGTGCCATCAGTGAGACGGGACAGGGGTACGAGCAGTACTTC,CAISETGQGYEQYF
TRBV25-1,TRBJ2-6,few,.,TGTGCCAGCAGTGAATATAGGACAGATCACTCTGGGGCCAGCGTCCTGACTTTC,CASSEYRTDHSGASVLTF
TRBV5-5,TRBJ2-7,.,TRBD2,TGTGCTAGCAGTCCTGCGACTAGCGGTGCCTACGGGCAGTACTTC,CASSPATSGAYGQYF
TRBV4-1,TRBJ1-3,few,.,TGCGCCAGCAGCCAAGTCCTAAAGGTCTCTGGAAACACCATATATTTT,CASSQVLKVSGNTIYF
TRBV6-5,TRBJ1-1,.,.,TGTGCCAGCAGTTTAACAGGGACGGTAGCTTTCTTT,CASSLTGTVAFF
TRBV11-2,TRBJ1-4,once,.,TGTGCCAGCAGCATTGGACAGACTCTGGCTCAAAAACTGTTTTTT,CASSIGQTLAQKLFF
TRBV11-2,TRBJ2-7,.,.,TGTGCCAGCAGCGCCGGCAACTACGAGCAGTACTTC,CASSAGNYEQYF
TRBV20-1,TRBJ1-5,.,.,TGCAATGCAACCCCCGACTACGGGCGACGCACAGATACGCAGCATTTT,CNATPDYGRRTDTQHF